The 20 T cell receptor beta chains below all came from one sample that was sequenced in a study of PD-1 blockade in classical Hodgkin lymphoma. The time point here: cycle 4 day 1 (C4D1), after more than five weeks of nivolumab. There was relapse after autologous stem cell transplantation in every patient, and there was variation in brentuximab vedotin exposure. Repertoires were generated with immunoSEQ multiplex PCR, while TCRdb's copy carries only in-frame clones and drops some. The data hold 90,000 or so clones, with roughly 78% observed a single time. This sample comprised peripheral blood mononuclear cells (PBMCs), obtained before the fourth cycle of nivolumab. The receptors derive from a human donor with classical Hodgkin lymphoma.

V is TRBV29-1 and J is TRBJ2-7; possible D gene TRBD2, 6 bases. CDR3 length: 12 amino acids. CDR1 is SQVTM, CDR2 ANQGSEA, per germline. V was trimmed by 4 bases and J by 4 bases, leaving 11 bases between them. The CDR3 is CSVGLGSYEQYF. The DNA for the CDR3 is TGCAGCGTTGGCCTCGGGAGTTACGAGCAGTACTTC.

This chain connects TRBV7-6 to TRBJ2-1, with D maybe TRBD1 (6 bases). Germline lookup yields CDR1 SGHVS and CDR2 FNYEAQ. The V gene lost 1 base and the J gene lost 6 bases, with 19 bases spanning the gap. The CDR3 length is 17 residues. The CDR3 DNA reads as TGTGCCAGCAGCTTAGGAGAGGAGAGGGGGTATGGCAATGAGCAGTTCTTC. Its protein product is CASSLGEERGYGNEQFF.

V is TRBV10-3 and J is TRBJ1-1, with D perhaps matching TRBD1 (5 bases). Trimming removed 7 bases from V and 8 bases from J, with 14 bases in between. Germline V gene sequence: CDR1 ENHRY, CDR2 SYGVKD. This CDR3 spans 12 amino acids. The DNA of the CDR3 is TGTGCCATCATGGCCGGGGCGGGAGAAGCTTTCTTT. Translated, it gives CAIMAGAGEAFF.

The chain combines TRBV10-3 with TRBJ1-3, with D unclear. This CDR3 has 14 residues. Germline V gives CDR1 ENHRY, CDR2 SYGVKD. Trimming took off 8 bases at V and 0 bases at J, with 11 bases between the two ends. DNA of the CDR3: TGTGCCATCTCCTTCCAGAGCTCTGGAAACACCATATATTTT. This translates into CAISFQSSGNTIYF.

The J gene is TRBJ2-7, the V gene TRBV5-5; 8 bases align to TRBD1. CDR3 size: 15 residues. Unmatched junction bases numbered 6, after V lost 3 bases and J lost 1 base. Germline V gene lookup returns CDR1 SGHKS and CDR2 YYEKEE (reference sequence). In DNA form, the CDR3 reads TGTGCCAGCAGCTCCGGGACAGGTTGGTCCTACGAGCAGTACTTC. Translated, it gives CASSSGTGWSYEQYF. Variable domain in full (rest from reference TRBV5-5 and TRBJ2-7): DAGVTQSPTHLIKTRGQQVTLRCSPISGHKSVSWYQQVLGQGPQFIFQYYEKEERGRGNFPDRFSARQFPNYSSELNVNALLLGDSALYLCASSSGTGWSYEQYFGPGTRLTVT.

This clone has more than one count but fewer than ten. This chain connects TRBV9 to TRBJ1-5; D gene unclear. Trimming stripped 0 bases from V and 0 bases from J, with 7 bases between. This CDR3 spans 15 amino acids. Germline CDR1 reads SGDLS; CDR2 reads YYNGEE. The CDR3 protein is CASSVGADSNQPQHF. DNA for the CDR3: TGTGCCAGCAGCGTAGGCGCGGATAGCAATCAGCCCCAGCATTTT.

The V gene is TRBV27, the J gene TRBJ2-1; the match to TRBD2 covers 9 bases. V trimming: 5 bases; J trimming: 6 bases; junction bases outside the gene matches: 8. The CDR3 is 15 amino acids. Per the germline V gene, CDR1 is MNHEY and CDR2 is SMNVEV (reference sequence). CDR3 DNA sequence: TGTGCCAGCAGTCAAAGCGGGAGGCCCTTCAATGAGCAGTTCTTC. Protein product: CASSQSGRPFNEQFF.

The chain is built from TRBV18 and TRBJ2-2, with TRBD2 identical over 9 bases. V was clipped by 2 bases and J by 4 bases; unmatched bases: 5. The CDR3 contains 16 residues. Germline V gene data show CDR1 as KGHSH and CDR2 as LQKENI. CDR3 coding DNA: TGTGCCAGCTCACCATGGACTAGCGAGACCACCGGGGAGCTGTTTTTT. The encoded protein is CASSPWTSETTGELFF.

The V and J genes are TRBV7-2 and TRBJ2-7, with D perhaps matching TRBD2 (5 bases). V lost 2 bases and J lost 0, with 11 bases in between. The germline gives CDR1 SGHTA, CDR2 FQGNSA. The CDR3 totals 15 residues. CDR3 in amino acids: CASSLWPGSSYEQYF. CDR3 DNA: TGTGCCAGCAGCTTATGGCCTGGGAGCTCCTACGAGCAGTACTTC. Together with reference TRBV7-2 and TRBJ2-7, the CDR3 gives the full variable domain: GAGVSQSPSNKVTEKGKDVELRCDPISGHTALYWYRQSLGQGLEFLIYFQGNSAPDKSGLPSDRFSAERTGGSVSTLTIQRTQQEDSAVYLCASSLWPGSSYEQYFGPGTRLTVT.

V and J are TRBV14 and TRBJ2-7, with 8 bases that match TRBD1. Looked up from germline, CDR1 is SGHDN and CDR2 is FVKESK. The CDR3 runs 15 residues. With 0 bases clipped from V and 3 bases from J, the junction kept 4 bases outside the gene matches. CDR3 loop: CASSQDGTGVYEQYF. CDR3 DNA sequence: TGTGCCAGCAGCCAAGATGGGACAGGAGTCTACGAGCAGTACTTC.

This clone was counted between two and nine times. The V gene is TRBV5-4, the J gene TRBJ2-7; maybe TRBD1 (5 bases). V was clipped by 0 bases and J by 3 bases, with 10 bases between them. The CDR3 is 14 residues long. Germline lookup yields CDR1 SGHNT and CDR2 YYREEE (reference sequence). Here the CDR3 DNA reads TGTGCCAGCAGCTTGGGGCAGGGCCACTACGAGCAGTACTTC. Amino acid sequence: CASSLGQGHYEQYF.

There are a few counts of this clone. J is TRBJ2-7 and V is TRBV4-3, with D possibly being TRBD1 or TRBD2 (6 bases each). In germline, CDR1 is LGHNA, CDR2 YSLEER. V lost 0 bases, J lost 6 bases, and 15 bases lay in between. CDR3 length equals 15 residues. CDR3 protein: CASSQERYPGAEQYF. The CDR3 DNA sequence: TGCGCCAGCAGCCAAGAACGCTACCCGGGGGCCGAGCAGTACTTC.

The chain combines TRBV10-3 with TRBJ1-1, with TRBD1 matching 7 bases. Per germline, CDR1 ENHRY and CDR2 SYGVKD. Trimming removed 4 bases from V and 7 bases from J; junction bases left unmatched: 3. This CDR3 spans 12 amino acids. CDR3 in amino acids: CAISGTGDEAFF. The CDR3 DNA reads as TGTGCCATCAGTGGGACAGGCGATGAAGCTTTCTTT.

The chain is built from TRBV5-6 and TRBJ2-7; D perhaps matches TRBD1 (6 bases). Germline CDR1 is SGHDT and CDR2 is YYEEEE. Trimming pared 0 bases from V and 11 bases from J, leaving 9 bases between. This CDR3 has 11 residues. The DNA for the CDR3 is TGTGCCAGCAGCTTGGGGGACAAAGAGTACTTC. Translating gives CASSLGDKEYF.

The chain links TRBV7-9 to TRBJ1-3, with a possible D match to TRBD1 (6 bases). CDR1 and CDR2 (germline): SEHNR, FQNEAQ (reference sequence). CDR3 length equals 12 residues. V dropped 5 bases and J dropped 10 bases, with 12 bases sitting between them. CDR3 residues: CASSHDRKTIYF. CDR3 coding DNA: TGTGCCAGCAGCCATGACAGGAAAACCATATATTTT. Full variable domain (remainder filled in from reference TRBV7-9 and TRBJ1-3): DTGVSQNPRHKITKRGQNVTFRCDPISEHNRLYWYRQTLGQGPEFLTYFQNEAQLEKSRLLSDRFSAERPKGSFSTLEIQRTEQGDSAMYLCASSHDRKTIYFGEGSWLTVV.

The chain couples TRBV7-2 to TRBJ2-5; no definite D call. This CDR3 has 15 amino acids. Per the germline V gene, CDR1 is SGHTA and CDR2 is FQGNSA. The V gene lost 1 base and the J gene lost 5 bases, with 14 bases spanning the gap. This CDR3 is CASSLELVVMETQYF. DNA of the CDR3: TGTGCCAGCAGCTTAGAGCTAGTGGTAATGGAGACCCAGTACTTC.

This clone has just one count. V and J are TRBV5-8 and TRBJ1-4, with D unresolved. The V gene lost 1 base and the J gene lost 8 bases, with 9 bases spanning the gap. The CDR3 spans 13 residues. Looked up from germline, CDR1 is SGHTS and CDR2 is YDEGEE. The CDR3 here is CASSLIIREKLFF. The CDR3 region has the DNA TGTGCCAGCAGCTTGATAATCAGAGAAAAACTGTTTTTT.

The V call is TRBV7-2, the J call TRBJ1-1; TRBD1 matches 7 bases. Losses at the gene ends were 5 bases for V and 0 bases for J; bases not matched to a gene: 3. This CDR3 spans 14 amino acids. Germline V CDR1 and CDR2: SGHTA, FQGNSA. The CDR3 here is CASSRDSMNTEAFF. The CDR3 DNA sequence: TGTGCCAGCAGCCGGGACAGCATGAACACTGAAGCTTTCTTT.

CDR3 in DNA: TGTGCCAGCAGTGTGGAAGGGTTTGGTTCACCCCTCCACTTT. This encodes CASSVEGFGSPLHF. The chain combines TRBV6-4 with TRBJ1-6, with no clear D. This CDR3 comprises 14 residues. V gave up 4 bases and J gave up 9 bases, with 13 bases separating them. CDR1 is MRHNA, CDR2 SNTAGT, per germline.

This clone was counted once. The chain couples TRBV4-1 to TRBJ1-2; TRBD1 matches at 8 bases. CDR3 size: 14 residues. CDR1 and CDR2 (germline): MGHRA, YSYEKL. The V and J ends lost 2 bases and 6 bases, in that order; junction bases with no gene match: 5. This CDR3 is CASSQLRGPDGYTF. In nucleotides, the CDR3 is TGCGCCAGCAGCCAACTCAGGGGGCCGGATGGCTACACCTTC.